The present TCR beta chain was sequenced within a study of human T cells and chemical hapten exposure. In the study overall: Patients having alopecia areata, totalis or universalis were mostly female.

The CDR3 totals 14 residues. Germline CDR1 and CDR2: SGHDT and YYEEEE. V was shortened by 1 base and J by 7 bases, with 9 bases between the two germline ends. Time point specified: patch test 3, about 24 weeks after DPC sensitization. Treatment denoted: therapeutic diphenylcyclopropenone sensitization with weekly scalp DPC. Patch tests were applied only after blood draws. Library construction involved attaching unique molecular identifiers to individual cDNA molecules, which allowed quantitative, reproducible TCR counting. Each CDR3 protein gets one entry after TCRdb re-called the RACE reads with MiXCR. Of about 120,000 distinct CDR3 sequences in the sample, about 10% were seen once.

The V and J genes are TRBV5-6 and TRBJ1-6; the D gene is possibly TRBD1 (5 bases). The sample in question was whole blood, obtained in connection with sensitization to the hapten diphenylcyclopropenone (DPC). This sequence originates from a woman between 50 and 59 years old with alopecia areata. Some clones in this sample may be carry-over from other donors' samples. The CDR3 region is CASSLRQGNSPLHF. The DNA for the CDR3 is TGTGCCAGCAGCTTGCGGCAGGGAAATTCACCCCTCCACTTT.